This TCR beta chain was profiled in a study of a mutant IDH1 vaccine in newly diagnosed glioma. The wider study: Either 4-6 weeks after radiotherapy alone or alongside temozolomide, vaccination was begun.

The sample's time point: week 47, end of study. The content of each vaccine dose was 300 ug of mutant IDH1 20-mer peptide, and topical imiquimod accompanied it. About this clone: Its cognate antigen is unknown.

Germline values: CDR1 SGDLS, CDR2 YYNGEE. The junction had 2 bases not matched to a gene; V was cut back by 0 bases and J by 6 bases. CDR3 size: 15 residues. Study outcomes and limitations: Of all patients, 93.3% showed vaccine-induced immune responses.

Profiling relied on immunoSEQ multiplex PCR, and the TCRdb table lists in-frame clones only, not all of them. This sample yields almost 95,000 clones, of which under 90% are seen a single time; roughly 0.78% belongs to the top ten. This material consisted of PBMCs, taken from a glioma patient whose treatment included an IDH1 peptide vaccine. The origin of this receptor is a woman aged 45-65 years with glioma. The chain is built from TRBV9 and TRBJ2-7, with TRBD2 identical over 14 bases. The CDR3 DNA sequence: TGTGCCAGCAGCGTAGGGGGACTAGCGGGAGCCGAGCAGTACTTC. Translated: CASSVGGLAGAEQYF. Together with reference TRBV9 and TRBJ2-7, the CDR3 gives the full variable domain: DSGVTQTPKHLITATGQRVTLRCSPRSGDLSVYWYQQSLDQGLQFLIQYYNGEERAKGNILERFSAQQFPDLHSELNLSSLELGDSALYFCASSVGGLAGAEQYFGPGTRLTVT.